This record concerns one T cell receptor (beta chain) sequence. Measured with immunoSEQ multiplex PCR; TCRdb has only the in-frame clones, and not every one. The table includes over 100,000 clones, 70% to 90% detected once. The junction had 9 bases not matched to a gene; V was cut back by 4 bases and J by 6 bases. This CDR3 has 15 residues. Germline V gene sequence: CDR1 MGHRA, CDR2 YSYEKL. These data originate in a study of cytotoxic CD8 clonotypes in ibrutinib-treated CLL. The sequenced sample was PBMCs, obtained after 24 months of ibrutinib treatment. The chain has TRBV4-1 and TRBJ2-7, with 10 bases matching TRBD1. The TCR originated in a human donor with chronic lymphocytic leukemia. In DNA, the CDR3 is TGCGCCAGCAGCCTCCGGGACAGGGGAATTGGCGAGCAGTACTTC. It specifies CASSLRDRGIGEQYF.